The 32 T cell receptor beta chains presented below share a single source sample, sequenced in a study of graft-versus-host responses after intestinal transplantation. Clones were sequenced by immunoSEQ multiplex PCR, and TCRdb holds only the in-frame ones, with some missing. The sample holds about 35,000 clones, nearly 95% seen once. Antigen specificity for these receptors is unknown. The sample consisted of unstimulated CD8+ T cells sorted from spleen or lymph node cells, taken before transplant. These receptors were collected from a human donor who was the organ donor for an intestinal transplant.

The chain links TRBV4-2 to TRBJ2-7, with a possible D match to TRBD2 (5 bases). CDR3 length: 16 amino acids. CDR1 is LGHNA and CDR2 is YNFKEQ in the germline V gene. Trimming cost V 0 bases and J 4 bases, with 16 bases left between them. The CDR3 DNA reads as TGTGCCAGCAGCCAAGAGGCCTCCCTCGGCGGGTACGAGCAGTACTTC. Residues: CASSQEASLGGYEQYF.

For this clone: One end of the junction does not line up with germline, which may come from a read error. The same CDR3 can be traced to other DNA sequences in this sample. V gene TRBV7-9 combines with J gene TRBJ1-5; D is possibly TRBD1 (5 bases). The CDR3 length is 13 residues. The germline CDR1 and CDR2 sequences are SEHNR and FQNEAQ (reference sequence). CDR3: CASSFGGNQPQHF. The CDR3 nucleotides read TGTGCCAGCAGCTTTGGGGGGAATCAGCCCCAGCACTTT. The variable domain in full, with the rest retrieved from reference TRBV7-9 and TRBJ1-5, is DTGVSQNPRHKITKRGQNVTFRCDPISEHNRLYWYRQTLGQGPEFLTYFQNEAQLEKSRLLSDRFSAERPKGSFSTLEIQRTEQGDSAMYLCASSFGGNQPQHFGDGTRLSIL.

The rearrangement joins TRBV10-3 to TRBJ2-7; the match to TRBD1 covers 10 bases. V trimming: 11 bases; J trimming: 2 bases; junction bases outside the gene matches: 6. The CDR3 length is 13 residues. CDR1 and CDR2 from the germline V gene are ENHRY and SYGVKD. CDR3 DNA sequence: TGTGCCGGCGGGACAGGGGCAACCTACGAGCAGTACTTC. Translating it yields CAGGTGATYEQYF.

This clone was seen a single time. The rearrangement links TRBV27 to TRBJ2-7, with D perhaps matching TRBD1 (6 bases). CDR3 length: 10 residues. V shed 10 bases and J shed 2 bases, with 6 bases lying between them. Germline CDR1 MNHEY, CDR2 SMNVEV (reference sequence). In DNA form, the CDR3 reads TGTGCCACAGGGGCCTACGAGCAGTACTTC. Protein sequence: CATGAYEQYF.

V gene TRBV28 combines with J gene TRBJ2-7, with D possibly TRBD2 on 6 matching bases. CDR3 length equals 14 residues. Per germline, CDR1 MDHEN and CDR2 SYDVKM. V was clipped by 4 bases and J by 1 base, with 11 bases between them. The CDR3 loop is CASSSPSVSYEQYF. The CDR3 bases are TGTGCCAGCAGTTCCCCTAGCGTATCCTACGAGCAGTACTTC.

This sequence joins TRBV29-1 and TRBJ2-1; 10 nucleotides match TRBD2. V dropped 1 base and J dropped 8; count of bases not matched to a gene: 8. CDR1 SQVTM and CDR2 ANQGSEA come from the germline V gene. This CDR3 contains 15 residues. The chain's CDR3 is CSVEGLAGRGDEQFF. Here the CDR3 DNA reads TGCAGCGTTGAAGGACTAGCGGGCAGAGGGGATGAGCAGTTCTTC.

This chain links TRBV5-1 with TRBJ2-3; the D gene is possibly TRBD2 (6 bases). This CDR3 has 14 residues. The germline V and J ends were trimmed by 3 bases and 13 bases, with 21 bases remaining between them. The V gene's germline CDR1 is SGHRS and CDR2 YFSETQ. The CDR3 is CASSWLVPGLRKYF. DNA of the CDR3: TGCGCCAGCAGCTGGCTCGTACCGGGACTCAGGAAGTATTTT.

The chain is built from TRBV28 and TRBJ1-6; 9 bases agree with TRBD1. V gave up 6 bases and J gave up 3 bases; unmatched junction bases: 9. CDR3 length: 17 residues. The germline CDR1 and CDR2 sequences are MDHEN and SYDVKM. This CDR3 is CASRTPGQGYYNSPLHF. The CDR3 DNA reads TGTGCCAGCAGGACGCCGGGACAGGGATACTATAATTCACCCCTCCACTTT.

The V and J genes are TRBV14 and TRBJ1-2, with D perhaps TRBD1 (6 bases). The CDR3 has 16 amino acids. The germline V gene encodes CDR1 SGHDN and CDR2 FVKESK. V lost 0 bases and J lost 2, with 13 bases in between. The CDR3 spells CASSQDRRGTNYGYTF. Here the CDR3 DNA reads TGTGCCAGCAGCCAAGATCGGAGGGGGACCAACTATGGCTACACCTTC.

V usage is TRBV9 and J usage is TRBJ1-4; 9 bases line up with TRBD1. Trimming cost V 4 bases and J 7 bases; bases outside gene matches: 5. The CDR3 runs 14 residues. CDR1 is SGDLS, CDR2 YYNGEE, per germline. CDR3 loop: CASSPWDRVEKLFF. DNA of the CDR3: TGTGCCAGCAGCCCATGGGACAGGGTTGAAAAACTGTTTTTT.

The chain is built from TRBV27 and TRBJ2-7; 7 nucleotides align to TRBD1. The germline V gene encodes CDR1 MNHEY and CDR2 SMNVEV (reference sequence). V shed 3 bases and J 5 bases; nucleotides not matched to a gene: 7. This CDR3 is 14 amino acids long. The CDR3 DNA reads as TGTGCCAGCAGTTTGGCCCACAGGGGCCACGAGCAGTACTTC. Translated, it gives CASSLAHRGHEQYF.

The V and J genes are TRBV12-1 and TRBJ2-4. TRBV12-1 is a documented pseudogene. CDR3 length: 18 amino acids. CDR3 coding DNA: TGTGCCAGCAGCTCCCCAGGATCACTCAATTATTACGGGAACATTCAGTACTTC. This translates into CASSSPGSLNYYGNIQYF.

For the CDR3, the DNA is TGTGCCAGTAGTAGGCAGGGGGAGGGAGAGACCCAGTACTTC. Translated: CASSRQGEGETQYF. This rearrangement joins TRBV19 to TRBJ2-5; the D gene could be TRBD1 or TRBD2 (7 bases each). The V and J ends lost 4 bases and 4 bases respectively, with 13 bases between them. The CDR3 consists of 14 residues. Germline V gene sequence: CDR1 LNHDA, CDR2 SQIVND (reference sequence). Full variable domain (remainder filled in from reference TRBV19 and TRBJ2-5): DGGITQSPKYLFRKEGQNVTLSCEQNLNHDAMYWYRQDPGQGLRLIYYSQIVNDFQKGDIAEGYSVSREKKESFPLTVTSAQKNPTAFYLCASSRQGEGETQYFGPGTRLLVL.

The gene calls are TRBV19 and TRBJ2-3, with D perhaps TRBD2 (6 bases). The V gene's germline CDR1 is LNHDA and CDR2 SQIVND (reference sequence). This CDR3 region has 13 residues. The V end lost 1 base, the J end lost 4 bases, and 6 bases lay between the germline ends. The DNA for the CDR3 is TGTGCCAGTAGTATAGCGGGGGCAGATACGCAGTATTTT. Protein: CASSIAGADTQYF.

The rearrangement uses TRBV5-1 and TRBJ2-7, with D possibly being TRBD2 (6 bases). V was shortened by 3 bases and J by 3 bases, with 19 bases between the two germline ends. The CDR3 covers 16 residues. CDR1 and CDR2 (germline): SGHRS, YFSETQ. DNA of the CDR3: TGCGCCAGCAGCTGGGACTTTTTGGCGAATAGCTACGAGCAGTACTTC. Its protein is CASSWDFLANSYEQYF.

The CDR3 here is CASSVIAGHLNSGANVLTF. The CDR3 DNA follows: TGTGCCAGCAGCGTCATTGCGGGACATCTAAACTCTGGGGCCAACGTCCTGACTTTC. The genes are TRBV9 and TRBJ2-6; D could derive from TRBD1 or TRBD2 (6 bases each). Germline CDR1 is SGDLS and CDR2 is YYNGEE. V was cut by 2 bases and J by 0 bases, with 18 bases left in between. The CDR3 is 19 residues long.

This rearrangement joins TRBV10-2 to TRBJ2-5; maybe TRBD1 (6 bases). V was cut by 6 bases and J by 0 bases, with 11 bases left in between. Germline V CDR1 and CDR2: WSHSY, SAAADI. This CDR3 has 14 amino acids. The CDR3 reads CASSRGQNQETQYF. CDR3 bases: TGCGCCAGCAGCCGAGGACAGAACCAAGAGACCCAGTACTTC.

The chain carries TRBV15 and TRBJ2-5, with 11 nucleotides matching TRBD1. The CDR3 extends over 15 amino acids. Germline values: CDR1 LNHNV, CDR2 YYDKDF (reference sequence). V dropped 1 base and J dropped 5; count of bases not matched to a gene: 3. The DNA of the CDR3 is TGTGCCACCAGCAGAGGGACAGGGGGCGCGGAGACCCAGTACTTC. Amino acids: CATSRGTGGAETQYF.

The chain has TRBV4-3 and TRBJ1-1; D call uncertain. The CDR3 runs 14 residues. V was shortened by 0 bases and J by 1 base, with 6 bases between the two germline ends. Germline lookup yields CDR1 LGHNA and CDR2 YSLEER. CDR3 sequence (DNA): TGCGCCAGCAGCCAAGATTGGGGGAACACTGAAGCTTTCTTT. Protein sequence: CASSQDWGNTEAFF.

CDR3 sequence: CASSQDSTTSGSGGETQYF. The CDR3 DNA follows: TGCGCCAGCAGCCAAGATTCGACGACTAGCGGGAGCGGAGGGGAGACCCAGTACTTC. V is TRBV4-3 and J is TRBJ2-5; 12 bases are a match to TRBD2. Trimming at V came to 0 bases and at J to 5 bases, leaving 13 bases not matched to a gene. This CDR3 is 19 amino acids long. Looked up from germline, CDR1 is LGHNA and CDR2 is YSLEER.

The CDR3 loop is CASSYGGSYGYTF. In nucleotides, the CDR3 is TGTGCCAGCAGTTACGGGGGCAGCTATGGCTACACCTTC. The chain uses TRBV6-5 and TRBJ1-2, with D possibly being TRBD1 (6 bases). The CDR3 consists of 13 residues. With 2 bases removed from V and 4 bases from J, the gap between germline ends came to 8 bases. Germline V gene data show CDR1 as MNHEY and CDR2 as SVGAGI.

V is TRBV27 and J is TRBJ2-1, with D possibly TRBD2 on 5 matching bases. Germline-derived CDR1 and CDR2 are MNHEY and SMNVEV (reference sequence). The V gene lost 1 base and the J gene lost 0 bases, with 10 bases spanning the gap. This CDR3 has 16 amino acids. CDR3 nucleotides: TGTGCCAGCAGTTTATTCGCGGGCAGCTCCTACAATGAGCAGTTCTTC. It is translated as CASSLFAGSSYNEQFF.

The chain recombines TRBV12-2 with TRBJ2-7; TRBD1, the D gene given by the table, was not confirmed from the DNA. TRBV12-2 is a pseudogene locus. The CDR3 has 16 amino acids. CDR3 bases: TGTGCAAGTCGCATGCCGATCCGGGACAAAACTTACGAGCAGTACTTC. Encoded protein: CASRMPIRDKTYEQYF.

In DNA, the CDR3 is TGTGCCAGCAGCTGGACTAGCGGGAGCACCGGGGAGCTGTTTTTT. Its translation is CASSWTSGSTGELFF. The chain carries TRBV5-4 and TRBJ2-2; TRBD2 aligns across 13 bases. The germline CDR1 and CDR2 sequences are SGHNT and YYREEE (reference sequence). The V and J ends lost 3 bases and 4 bases, in that order; junction bases with no gene match: 0. This CDR3 comprises 15 residues. The complete variable domain, with remaining parts taken from reference TRBV5-4 and TRBJ2-2, reads ETGVTQSPTHLIKTRGQQVTLRCSSQSGHNTVSWYQQALGQGPQFIFQYYREEENGRGNFPPRFSGLQFPNYSSELNVNALELDDSALYLCASSWTSGSTGELFFGEGSRLTVL.

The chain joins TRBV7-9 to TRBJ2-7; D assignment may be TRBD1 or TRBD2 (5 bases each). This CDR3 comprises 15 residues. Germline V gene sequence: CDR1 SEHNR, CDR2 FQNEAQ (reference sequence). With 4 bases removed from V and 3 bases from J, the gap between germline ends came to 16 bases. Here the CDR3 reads CASSSDSARGYEQYF. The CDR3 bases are TGTGCCAGCAGCTCAGACTCTGCGAGGGGCTACGAGCAGTACTTC.

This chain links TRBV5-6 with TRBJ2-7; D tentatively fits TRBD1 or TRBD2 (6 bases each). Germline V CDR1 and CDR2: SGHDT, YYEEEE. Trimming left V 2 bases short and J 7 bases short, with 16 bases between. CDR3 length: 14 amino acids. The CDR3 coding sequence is TGTGCCAGCAGCTTAGGGGGGCTTAAATGGGAGCAGTACTTC. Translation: CASSLGGLKWEQYF.

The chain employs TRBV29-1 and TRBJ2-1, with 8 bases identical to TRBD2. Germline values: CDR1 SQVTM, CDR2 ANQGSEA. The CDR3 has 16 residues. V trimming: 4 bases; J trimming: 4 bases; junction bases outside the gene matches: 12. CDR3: CSVAEVTGTRYNEQFF. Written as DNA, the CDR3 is TGCAGCGTTGCCGAGGTGACCGGGACTAGGTACAATGAGCAGTTCTTC.

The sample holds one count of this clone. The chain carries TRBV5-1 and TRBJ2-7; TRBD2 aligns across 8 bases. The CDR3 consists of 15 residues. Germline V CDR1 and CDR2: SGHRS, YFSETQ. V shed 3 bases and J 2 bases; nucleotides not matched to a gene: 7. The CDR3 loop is CASSSPGLGPYEQYF. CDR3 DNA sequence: TGCGCCAGCAGCTCCCCGGGACTAGGGCCCTACGAGCAGTACTTC.

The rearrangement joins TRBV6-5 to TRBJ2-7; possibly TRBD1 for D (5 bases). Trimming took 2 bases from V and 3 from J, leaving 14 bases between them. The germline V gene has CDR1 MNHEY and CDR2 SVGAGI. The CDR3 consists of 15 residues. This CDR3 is CASSYGAENVYEQYF. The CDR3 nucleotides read TGTGCCAGCAGTTACGGGGCAGAGAACGTCTACGAGCAGTACTTC.

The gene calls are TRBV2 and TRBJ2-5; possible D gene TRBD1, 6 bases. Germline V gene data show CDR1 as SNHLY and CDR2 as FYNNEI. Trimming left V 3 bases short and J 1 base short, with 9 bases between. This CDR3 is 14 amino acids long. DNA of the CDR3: TGTGCCAGCAGTGACAGGGGTCCCCAAGAGACCCAGTACTTC. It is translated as CASSDRGPQETQYF.

CDR3 amino acids: CASRRLGSTDTQYF. CDR3 sequence (DNA): TGTGCCAGCAGGCGGCTAGGGAGCACAGATACGCAGTATTTT. The chain has TRBV5-4 and TRBJ2-3; no definite D call. Deletions cut 5 bases from V and 0 bases from J, with 10 bases between. Germline V gene lookup returns CDR1 SGHNT and CDR2 YYREEE (reference sequence). The CDR3 spans 14 residues.

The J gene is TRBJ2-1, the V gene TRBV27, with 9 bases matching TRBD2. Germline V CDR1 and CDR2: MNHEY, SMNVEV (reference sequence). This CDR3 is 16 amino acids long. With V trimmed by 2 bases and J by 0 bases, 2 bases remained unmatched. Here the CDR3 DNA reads TGTGCCAGCAGTTTACATAGCGGGGGCTCCTACAATGAGCAGTTCTTC. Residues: CASSLHSGGSYNEQFF.